The 27 T cell receptor beta chains reported below all come from one sample, sequenced in a study of blood T cell repertoires in COVID-19. Clones were read by immunoSEQ multiplex PCR, and TCRdb kept only the in-frame ones, dropping some. The table records 110,000 to 150,000 clones, over 70% of them present only once. Material for sequencing was peripheral blood. Receptor source: a man between 45 and 60 years old with active or convalescent COVID-19.

The chain joins TRBV7-9 to TRBJ2-1, with 8 nucleotides matching TRBD2. This CDR3 contains 15 residues. Germline values: CDR1 SEHNR, CDR2 FQNEAQ (reference sequence). The trim removed 1 base at V and 4 bases at J, leaving 3 bases unmatched. CDR3: CASSLVRGGYNEQFF. The CDR3 nucleotides read TGTGCCAGCAGCTTAGTTCGCGGGGGGTACAATGAGCAGTTCTTC.

The chain combines TRBV4-1 with TRBJ2-3; 8 bases align to TRBD2. V shed 1 base and J 3 bases; nucleotides not matched to a gene: 6. The CDR3 has 16 amino acids. Germline V gives CDR1 MGHRA, CDR2 YSYEKL. DNA of the CDR3: TGCGCCAGCAGCCAAGGAGCGGGCGGGGGGACAGATACGCAGTATTTT. It is translated as CASSQGAGGGTDTQYF.

This clone was seen only once. The genes are TRBV6-1 and TRBJ2-5, with D tentatively TRBD1 (6 bases). CDR1 and CDR2 from the germline V gene are MNHNS and SASEGT. V gave up 3 bases and J gave up 2 bases, with 13 bases separating them. This CDR3 contains 15 residues. Written as DNA, the CDR3 is TGTGCCAGCAGTGATGGTCCGACAGGTCAAGAGACCCAGTACTTC. It is translated as CASSDGPTGQETQYF.

V and J are TRBV28 and TRBJ1-3; D is ambiguous. Between the trimmed V and J ends, which lost 6 bases and 4 bases, there was a span of 16 bases. Germline V gives CDR1 MDHEN, CDR2 SYDVKM. CDR3 length equals 15 residues. CDR3 bases: TGTGCCAGCAGGGAGGAGAGGAGGTCAGGAAACACCATATATTTT. This translates into CASREERRSGNTIYF.

The chain is built from TRBV5-1 and TRBJ2-1; 11 bases align to TRBD2. Germline CDR1 and CDR2: SGHRS and YFSETQ. This CDR3 spans 16 amino acids. V shed 4 bases, J shed 3 bases, and the junction held 6 bases outside the gene matches. The CDR3 reads CASSLSGTSGYNEQFF. CDR3 coding DNA: TGCGCCAGCAGCCTGTCCGGGACTAGCGGCTACAATGAGCAGTTCTTC.

The chain has TRBV7-2 and TRBJ2-7; D remains ambiguous. The length of the CDR3 is 14 residues. Germline CDR1 reads SGHTA; CDR2 reads FQGNSA. V lost 1 base to trimming and J lost 0 bases, with 7 bases between them. CDR3 in DNA: TGTGCCAGCAGCTTAGGCGCAAGCTCCTACGAGCAGTACTTC. Protein: CASSLGASSYEQYF.

The chain recombines TRBV3-1 (or the pseudogene TRBV3-2) with TRBJ2-1; 8 bases are shared with TRBD2. The CDR3 contains 17 residues. The germline CDR1 and CDR2 sequences are LGHDT and YNNKEL (reference sequence). Unmatched junction bases numbered 12, after V lost 5 bases and J lost 3 bases. For the CDR3, the DNA is TGTGCCAGCAGCGACAGGACTAGCTTCTACCACTACAATGAGCAGTTCTTC. Amino acids: CASSDRTSFYHYNEQFF.

The J gene is TRBJ2-3, the V gene TRBV18, with D possibly matching TRBD1 (6 bases). CDR1 is KGHSH, CDR2 LQKENI, per germline. With 1 base removed from V and 3 bases from J, the gap between germline ends came to 11 bases. This CDR3 has 15 residues. The CDR3 DNA follows: TGTGCCAGCTCACCACGGGGGCAGGGAACAGATACGCAGTATTTT. Residues: CASSPRGQGTDTQYF.

The chain uses TRBV5-1 and TRBJ1-5; the D gene is possibly TRBD1 (6 bases). The CDR3 spans 19 residues. Germline V gene data show CDR1 as SGHRS and CDR2 as YFSETQ. Trimming pared 1 base from V and 1 base from J, leaving 21 bases between. The CDR3 loop is CASSLWGPGGSGSNQPQHF. The CDR3, as DNA: TGCGCCAGCAGCTTGTGGGGACCGGGGGGCTCGGGCAGCAATCAGCCCCAGCATTTT.

V is TRBV3-1 (or the pseudogene TRBV3-2) and J is TRBJ2-3; possibly TRBD2 for D (6 bases). The CDR3 sequence is 18 residues long. The ends were cut back, 1 base at V and 3 bases at J, with 20 bases in the middle. Germline V gene sequence: CDR1 LGHDT, CDR2 YNNKEL (reference sequence). CDR3 DNA: TGTGCCAGCAGCCAAGCCACTTTACGGGAGAGAAGGACAGATACGCAGTATTTT. Its protein is CASSQATLRERRTDTQYF.

The rearrangement uses TRBV28 and TRBJ2-2, with 9 bases aligning to TRBD1. The CDR3 loop spans 15 amino acids. V gave up 8 bases and J gave up 4 bases; unmatched junction bases: 8. CDR1 and CDR2 (germline): MDHEN, SYDVKM. The CDR3 region is CASQSGGQGTGELFF. DNA for the CDR3: TGTGCCAGCCAATCGGGGGGACAGGGCACCGGGGAGCTGTTTTTT.

The chain has TRBV4-2 and TRBJ1-1; D is uncertain. Germline CDR1 and CDR2: LGHNA and YNFKEQ. Trimming removed 0 bases from V and 0 bases from J, with 8 bases in between. The CDR3 is 15 amino acids. CDR3 residues: CASSQEPGMNTEAFF. Written as DNA, the CDR3 is TGTGCCAGCAGCCAAGAGCCAGGAATGAACACTGAAGCTTTCTTT.

The genes are TRBV4-1 and TRBJ1-4; 7 bases are a match to TRBD1. Germline lookup yields CDR1 MGHRA and CDR2 YSYEKL. This CDR3 contains 14 residues. V was pared by 2 bases and J by 8 bases, with 5 bases of the junction left unmatched. CDR3 protein: CASSQIGGVEKLFF. CDR3 bases: TGCGCCAGCAGCCAAATAGGGGGCGTAGAAAAACTGTTTTTT.

The chain uses TRBV4-1 and TRBJ2-1; D possibly corresponds to TRBD2 (5 bases). The V end was cut by 0 bases, the J end by 8 bases, with 14 bases between. Germline V gives CDR1 MGHRA, CDR2 YSYEKL. The CDR3 totals 15 residues. The CDR3 DNA follows: TGCGCCAGCAGCCAAGATGAGGTTCGGCGGGATGAGCAGTTCTTC. Translating gives CASSQDEVRRDEQFF.

The chain recombines TRBV5-4 with TRBJ2-7; TRBD1 is a possible D gene (5 bases). The germline CDR1 and CDR2 sequences are SGHNT and YYREEE (reference sequence). V was pared by 2 bases and J by 5 bases, with 11 bases between. The CDR3 is made up of 13 amino acids. The CDR3 region is CASSFHQGNEQYF. The CDR3, as DNA: TGTGCCAGCAGCTTTCATCAGGGTAACGAGCAGTACTTC.

The V and J genes are TRBV9 and TRBJ2-1, with D perhaps TRBD1 (5 bases). Germline CDR1 and CDR2: SGDLS and YYNGEE. The ends were cut back, 0 bases at V and 9 bases at J, with 13 bases in the middle. The CDR3 loop spans 14 amino acids. CDR3 region: CASSVEWGFVEQFF. In DNA form, the CDR3 reads TGTGCCAGCAGCGTAGAATGGGGCTTCGTTGAGCAGTTCTTC.

In regard to this clone: The sample carries other DNA sequences with the same CDR3. The chain has TRBV5-1 and TRBJ2-7; D perhaps matches TRBD1 (5 bases). This CDR3 has 12 amino acids. V lost 4 bases to trimming and J lost 3 bases, with 8 bases between them. CDR1 SGHRS and CDR2 YFSETQ come from the germline V gene. The CDR3 reads CASSLQGYEQYF. CDR3 sequence (DNA): TGCGCCAGCAGCCTTCAGGGCTACGAGCAGTACTTC.

The V and J genes are TRBV10-3 and TRBJ2-5; 13 bases are shared with TRBD2. Germline CDR1 is ENHRY and CDR2 is SYGVKD. J lost 4 bases, V lost 0 bases, and 5 bases had no gene match. The CDR3 runs to 17 residues. The CDR3 sequence: CAISESPLAGGLETQYF. CDR3 DNA: TGTGCCATCAGTGAGTCTCCACTAGCGGGAGGGCTAGAGACCCAGTACTTC.

V gene TRBV19 combines with J gene TRBJ1-2; the match to TRBD1 covers 8 bases. The CDR3 spans 16 residues. CDR1 and CDR2 (germline): LNHDA, SQIVND (reference sequence). With 5 bases clipped from V and 2 bases from J, the junction kept 10 bases outside the gene matches. The CDR3 sequence is CASSSFYRDRNYGYTF. The CDR3, as DNA: TGTGCCAGTAGTTCCTTTTACCGGGACAGGAACTATGGCTACACCTTC.

V and J are TRBV2 and TRBJ2-2; the match to TRBD1 covers 7 bases. J gave up 2 bases and V 9 bases, and 9 bases lay outside the gene matches. The CDR3 loop spans 15 amino acids. Germline V gene sequence: CDR1 SNHLY, CDR2 FYNNEI. CDR3 amino acids: CASGKDRVNTGELFF. CDR3 nucleotides: TGTGCCAGTGGGAAAGACAGGGTAAACACCGGGGAGCTGTTTTTT.

This sequence joins TRBV28 and TRBJ2-1, with D maybe TRBD2 (6 bases). The length of the CDR3 is 15 residues. The germline V gene has CDR1 MDHEN and CDR2 SYDVKM. With 3 bases removed from V and 7 bases from J, the gap between germline ends came to 16 bases. Here the CDR3 DNA reads TGTGCCAGCAGTTTGTGGCGGGATGGGGTAAATGAGCAGTTCTTC. Protein: CASSLWRDGVNEQFF. The full variable domain, completed using reference TRBV28 and TRBJ2-1, is DVKVTQSSRYLVKRTGEKVFLECVQDMDHENMFWYRQDPGLGLRLIYFSYDVKMKEKGDIPEGYSVSREKKERFSLILESASTNQTSMYLCASSLWRDGVNEQFFGPGTRLTVL.

The chain carries TRBV9 and TRBJ2-5; TRBD2 might be the D (6 bases). V gave up 3 bases and J gave up 4 bases, with 13 bases separating them. Germline lookup yields CDR1 SGDLS and CDR2 YYNGEE. The CDR3 sequence is 14 residues long. CDR3 region: CASSAEGVGETQYF. The DNA of the CDR3 is TGTGCCAGCAGCGCGGAGGGAGTAGGAGAGACCCAGTACTTC.

V is TRBV10-2 and J is TRBJ2-7, with 8 bases that match TRBD1. Trimming removed 4 bases from V and 4 bases from J; junction bases left unmatched: 18. From germline, CDR1 is WSHSY and CDR2 SAAADI. CDR3 length: 18 amino acids. The DNA for the CDR3 is TGCGCCAGCAGTGTTGCGTCGTTGGGGTCAGGGGGCAAATACGAGCAGTACTTC. This codes for CASSVASLGSGGKYEQYF.

This rearrangement joins TRBV9 to TRBJ1-2, with TRBD1 as a possible D gene (5 bases). This CDR3 contains 14 residues. Germline V lookup: CDR1 SGDLS, CDR2 YYNGEE. Trimming removed 0 bases from V and 4 bases from J, with 10 bases in between. CDR3 residues: CASSVGGTSYGYTF. CDR3 DNA: TGTGCCAGCAGCGTAGGGGGGACTTCCTATGGCTACACCTTC. Complete variable domain (other parts from reference TRBV9 and TRBJ1-2): DSGVTQTPKHLITATGQRVTLRCSPRSGDLSVYWYQQSLDQGLQFLIQYYNGEERAKGNILERFSAQQFPDLHSELNLSSLELGDSALYFCASSVGGTSYGYTFGSGTRLTVV.

The chain combines TRBV27 with TRBJ2-7, with 9 bases fitting TRBD2. Germline-derived CDR1 and CDR2 are MNHEY and SMNVEV (reference sequence). The CDR3 loop spans 15 amino acids. The J segment lost 4 bases and the V segment lost 7 bases, leaving 11 bases of the junction unmatched. In nucleotides, the CDR3 is TGTGCCAGCACCGGACTTAGCGGGAGCGCTTACGAGCAGTACTTC. Protein: CASTGLSGSAYEQYF.

The chain combines TRBV6-6 with TRBJ2-3; 8 bases are a match to TRBD2. The junction had 7 bases not matched to a gene; V was cut back by 8 bases and J by 6 bases. Germline V CDR1 and CDR2: MNHNY, SVGAGI (reference sequence). The CDR3 runs 13 residues. This CDR3 is CASSRAGEDTQYF. The CDR3 region has the DNA TGTGCCAGCTCCCGAGCGGGGGAGGATACGCAGTATTTT.

The CDR3 is CASSNYGAEAFF. The CDR3 DNA reads as TGTGCCAGCAGCAACTACGGAGCGGAAGCTTTCTTT. The chain uses TRBV7-9 and TRBJ1-1, with no clear D. V lost 5 bases and J 8 bases, leaving 12 bases between the germline ends. CDR1 and CDR2 from the germline V gene are SEHNR and FQNEAQ (reference sequence). There are 12 residues in the CDR3.